This record covers a single T cell receptor (beta chain). Use of 60 Vbeta and 13 Jbeta primers characterized the PCR. The method was immunoSEQ multiplex PCR; TCRdb's version includes in-frame clones alone and lacks a portion of them. Altogether around 91,000 clones are present, about three quarters being singletons, with the ten largest covering approximately 4.8%. The study sampled nominally healthy donors, though unrecorded immune exposures were likely. This entry belongs to a study of cytomegalovirus exposure and HLA in healthy donors. Trimming took 1 base from V and 7 from J, leaving 10 bases between them. CDR1 and CDR2 from the germline V gene are SEHNR and FQNEAQ (reference sequence). This CDR3 spans 14 amino acids.

The receptor comes from a male donor in good health and CMV-seropositive. Input material: PBMCs. The rearrangement links TRBV7-9 to TRBJ1-4; no firm D call. The CDR3 loop reads CASSLGANPEKLFF. For the CDR3, the DNA is TGTGCCAGCAGCTTAGGGGCAAATCCTGAAAAACTGTTTTTT. Full variable domain (rest looked up from reference TRBV7-9 and TRBJ1-4): DTGVSQNPRHKITKRGQNVTFRCDPISEHNRLYWYRQTLGQGPEFLTYFQNEAQLEKSRLLSDRFSAERPKGSFSTLEIQRTEQGDSAMYLCASSLGANPEKLFFGSGTQLSVL.